The clone carrying this T cell receptor (beta chain) was found a few times. Germline V CDR1 and CDR2: LNHDA, SQIVND (reference sequence). The CDR3 covers 13 residues. V was trimmed by 3 bases and J by 6 bases, leaving 11 bases between them. The data stem from a study of blood T cell repertoires in COVID-19. About the research overall: The study drew acute and convalescent COVID-19 samples from the United States, Italy and Spain. T cells, B-cell-depleted T cells, or PBMCs supplied cDNA or gDNA.

Authors' methods: Cell counts per sample came from amplifying reference gene primers. TCRdb's table, derived via immunoSEQ multiplex PCR, lists solely in-frame clones and lacks some. That table gives V, J and clone size, and the DNA gave D and trimming. The profile shows about 250,000 clones, about 73% of them singletons. Sequencing was done on a sample of peripheral blood. This receptor was obtained from a woman older than 75 with acute or convalescent COVID-19. The rearrangement joins TRBV19 to TRBJ1-1, with D hard to call. This chain's CDR3 is CASSMPGSAEAFF. The CDR3 DNA is TGTGCCAGTAGTATGCCGGGAAGCGCTGAAGCTTTCTTT. The variable domain in full, completed from reference TRBV19 and TRBJ1-1, reads DGGITQSPKYLFRKEGQNVTLSCEQNLNHDAMYWYRQDPGQGLRLIYYSQIVNDFQKGDIAEGYSVSREKKESFPLTVTSAQKNPTAFYLCASSMPGSAEAFFGQGTRLTVV.